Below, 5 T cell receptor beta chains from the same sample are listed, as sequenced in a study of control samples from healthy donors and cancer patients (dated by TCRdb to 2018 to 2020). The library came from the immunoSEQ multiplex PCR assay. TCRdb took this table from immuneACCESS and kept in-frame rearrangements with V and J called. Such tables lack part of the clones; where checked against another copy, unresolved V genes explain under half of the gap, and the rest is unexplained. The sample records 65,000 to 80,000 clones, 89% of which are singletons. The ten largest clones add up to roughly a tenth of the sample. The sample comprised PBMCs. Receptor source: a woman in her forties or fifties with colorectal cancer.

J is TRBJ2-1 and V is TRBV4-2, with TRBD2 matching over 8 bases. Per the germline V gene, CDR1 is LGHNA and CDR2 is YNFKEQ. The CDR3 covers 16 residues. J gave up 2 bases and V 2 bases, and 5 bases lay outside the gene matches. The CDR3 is CASSQPLAGTYNEQFF. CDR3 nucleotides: TGTGCCAGCAGCCAACCATTAGCGGGGACCTACAATGAGCAGTTCTTC.

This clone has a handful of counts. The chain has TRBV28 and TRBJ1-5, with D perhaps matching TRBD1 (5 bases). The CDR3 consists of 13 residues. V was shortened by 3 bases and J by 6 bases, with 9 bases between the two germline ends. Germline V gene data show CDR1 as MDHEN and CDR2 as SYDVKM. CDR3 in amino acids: CASSFAGGQPQHF. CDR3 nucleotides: TGTGCCAGCAGTTTTGCCGGGGGTCAGCCCCAGCATTTT.

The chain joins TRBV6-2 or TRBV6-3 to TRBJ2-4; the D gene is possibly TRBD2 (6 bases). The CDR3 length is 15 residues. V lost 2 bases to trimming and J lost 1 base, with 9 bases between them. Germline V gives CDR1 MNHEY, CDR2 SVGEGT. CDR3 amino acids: CASSYGGSAKNIQYF. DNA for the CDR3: TGTGCCAGCAGTTACGGGGGGAGTGCCAAAAACATTCAGTACTTC.

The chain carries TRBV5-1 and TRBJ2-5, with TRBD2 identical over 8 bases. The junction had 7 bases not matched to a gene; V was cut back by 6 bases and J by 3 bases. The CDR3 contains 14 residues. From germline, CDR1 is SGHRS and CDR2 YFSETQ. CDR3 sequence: CASKFSGLEETQYF. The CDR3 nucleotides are TGCGCCAGCAAATTCTCGGGACTAGAAGAGACCCAGTACTTC.

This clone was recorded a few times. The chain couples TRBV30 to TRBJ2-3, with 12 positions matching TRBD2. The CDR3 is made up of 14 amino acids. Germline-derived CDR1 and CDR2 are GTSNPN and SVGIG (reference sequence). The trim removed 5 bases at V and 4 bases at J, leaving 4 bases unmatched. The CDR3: CAWGLAGNPDTQYF. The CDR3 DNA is TGTGCCTGGGGACTAGCGGGAAATCCAGATACGCAGTATTTT.